This entry lists 20 T cell receptor beta chains sequenced from one sample in a study of blood T cell repertoires in COVID-19. Clones were read by immunoSEQ multiplex PCR, and TCRdb kept only the in-frame ones, dropping some. The sample lists 200,000 to 250,000 clones; around 80% were seen once. Sequencing was done on a sample of PBMCs or T cells enriched from blood (not recorded which). All receptors derive from a man aged 35 to 55 who had recovered from COVID-19.

This clone was counted between two and nine times. The chain carries TRBV4-2 and TRBJ1-2; no clear D gene. Per germline, CDR1 LGHNA and CDR2 YNFKEQ. This CDR3 has 15 amino acids. V dropped 6 bases and J dropped 5 bases, with 19 bases sitting between them. CDR3 coding DNA: TGTGCCAGCAGTCTCTACCGCGGGCGGGAGTATGGCTACACCTTC. It encodes CASSLYRGREYGYTF.

In its sample, this clone was seen a few times. The rearrangement joins TRBV2 to TRBJ2-2; D call uncertain. The CDR3 sequence is 14 residues long. Germline CDR1 SNHLY, CDR2 FYNNEI. Between the trimmed V and J ends, which lost 2 bases and 7 bases, there was a span of 11 bases. The CDR3 spells CASSESPLVGELFF. The CDR3 DNA sequence: TGTGCCAGCAGTGAAAGCCCCCTCGTCGGGGAGCTGTTTTTT.

This chain connects TRBV29-1 to TRBJ2-1; tentatively, D is TRBD1 (6 bases). V dropped 8 bases and J dropped 2 bases, with 16 bases sitting between them. The CDR3 contains 14 residues. Germline V gene sequence: CDR1 SQVTM, CDR2 ANQGSEA. The CDR3 bases are TGCAGCTCCAATAGGGGGAACACCTACAATGAGCAGTTCTTC. It codes for CSSNRGNTYNEQFF.

The chain couples TRBV2 to TRBJ1-2; D may be TRBD1 (6 bases). CDR1 and CDR2 (germline): SNHLY, FYNNEI. This CDR3 is built from 13 residues. V lost 6 bases, J lost 2 bases, and 10 bases lay in between. The CDR3 loop is CASRQGANYGYTF. The CDR3 nucleotides are TGTGCCAGCAGACAGGGAGCGAACTATGGCTACACCTTC.

This chain connects TRBV18 to TRBJ2-7, with a possible D match to TRBD1 (6 bases). The CDR3 extends over 12 amino acids. Trimming removed 2 bases at V and 6 bases at J, with 8 bases between. From germline, CDR1 is KGHSH and CDR2 LQKENI. The chain's CDR3 is CASSPMTGEQYF. The CDR3 nucleotides read TGTGCCAGCTCACCAATGACAGGCGAGCAGTACTTC.

This clone is a singleton in its sample. The V call is TRBV7-3, the J call TRBJ2-1, with 10 bases that match TRBD2. The CDR3 totals 15 residues. Germline assignment: CDR1 SGHTA and CDR2 FQGTGA. The junction had 8 bases not matched to a gene; V was cut back by 5 bases and J by 7 bases. CDR3 in amino acids: CASSRRTSGLNEQFF. The CDR3 coding sequence is TGTGCCAGCAGCCGCAGGACTAGCGGTCTAAATGAGCAGTTCTTC.

The chain joins TRBV5-6 to TRBJ2-7, with 11 nucleotides matching TRBD1. The CDR3 contains 14 residues. Per the germline V gene, CDR1 is SGHDT and CDR2 is YYEEEE. After removal of 5 bases from V and 1 base from J, the junction contained 2 bases not matched to a gene. The DNA of the CDR3 is TGTGCCAGCAGGGGGACAGGGGGATCCTACGAGCAGTACTTC. It specifies CASRGTGGSYEQYF.

This chain joins TRBV30 and TRBJ1-2; D gene unclear. The CDR3 is 11 amino acids. Germline V gene sequence: CDR1 GTSNPN, CDR2 SVGIG (reference sequence). V lost 2 bases, J lost 4 bases, and 5 bases lay in between. CDR3 coding DNA: TGTGCCTGGAGTATCAGCTATGGCTACACCTTC. It codes for CAWSISYGYTF.

The chain uses TRBV11-2 and TRBJ2-7, with D possibly being TRBD1 (6 bases). Trimming took 1 base from V and 0 from J, leaving 10 bases between them. This CDR3 spans 15 amino acids. CDR1 SGHAT and CDR2 FQNNGV come from the germline V gene. CDR3 sequence: CASSLVRGTSYEQYF. The CDR3 DNA reads TGTGCCAGCAGCTTAGTCAGGGGAACCTCCTACGAGCAGTACTTC. The whole variable domain, remainder taken from reference TRBV11-2 and TRBJ2-7, is EAGVAQSPRYKIIEKRQSVAFWCNPISGHATLYWYQQILGQGPKLLIQFQNNGVVDDSQLPKDRFSAERLKGVDSTLKIQPAKLEDSAVYLCASSLVRGTSYEQYFGPGTRLTVT.

The gene calls are TRBV7-3 and TRBJ2-2, with D maybe TRBD1 (6 bases). The CDR3 is 13 residues long. V gave up 6 bases and J gave up 5 bases, with 10 bases separating them. The germline CDR1 and CDR2 sequences are SGHTA and FQGTGA. CDR3 protein: CASSLTGTGELFF. CDR3 bases: TGTGCCAGCAGTCTAACAGGGACCGGGGAGCTGTTTTTT.

The chain joins TRBV12-3 or TRBV12-4 to TRBJ2-5; D unresolved. This CDR3 is built from 11 residues. Trimming shortened V by 6 bases and J by 5 bases, and 7 bases separated the two germline ends. The CDR3 DNA is TGTGCCAGCAGCTCCAGTGAGACCCAGTACTTC. It codes for CASSSSETQYF.

The chain recombines TRBV21-1 with TRBJ2-3; the DNA was not compared with TRBD1, the D call given in the table. TRBV21-1 is a pseudogene segment. This CDR3 spans 12 amino acids. CDR3 amino acids: CASSRNNPWQYF. Written as DNA, the CDR3 is TGTGCCAGCAGCCGTAACAATCCATGGCAGTATTTT.

The rearrangement uses TRBV3-1 (or the pseudogene TRBV3-2) and TRBJ2-1, with 12 bases matching TRBD2. The CDR3 has 16 residues. V was pared by 0 bases and J by 4 bases, with 1 base of the junction left unmatched. Germline CDR1 LGHDT, CDR2 YNNKEL (reference sequence). The CDR3 here is CASSQDGLAGYNEQFF. CDR3 coding DNA: TGTGCCAGCAGCCAAGATGGACTAGCGGGATACAATGAGCAGTTCTTC.

The DNA for the CDR3 is TGTGCCAGCAGCCAGGAAGGAGGTTCCAGCACAGATACGCAGTATTTT. Its protein is CASSQEGGSSTDTQYF. The rearrangement joins TRBV4-2 to TRBJ2-3, with D perhaps matching TRBD2 (5 bases). Trimming shortened V by 3 bases and J by 0 bases, and 13 bases separated the two germline ends. The CDR3 has 16 residues. Per germline, CDR1 LGHNA and CDR2 YNFKEQ.

This clone appeared a few times. The chain recombines TRBV20-1 with TRBJ1-1, with D unresolved. CDR3 length: 11 residues. Germline CDR1 is DFQATT and CDR2 is SNEGSKA (reference sequence). Trimming shortened V by 5 bases and J by 7 bases, and 11 bases separated the two germline ends. The DNA of the CDR3 is TGCAGTGCTCCTATCCACGGTGAAGCTTTCTTT. Protein product: CSAPIHGEAFF.

V gene TRBV27 combines with J gene TRBJ2-5; TRBD1 matches 9 bases. This CDR3 region has 15 residues. Germline V gives CDR1 MNHEY, CDR2 SMNVEV (reference sequence). Trimming removed 1 base from V and 5 bases from J; junction bases left unmatched: 5. The CDR3 nucleotides read TGTGCCAGCAGTTTATTGGGACAGGGTTATGAGACCCAGTACTTC. Its protein product is CASSLLGQGYETQYF.

This chain joins TRBV10-1 and TRBJ2-1; D not certain. Per germline, CDR1 WNHNN and CDR2 SYGVQD (reference sequence). The CDR3 contains 12 residues. V shed 7 bases and J shed 6 bases, with 10 bases lying between them. CDR3 DNA sequence: TGCGCCAGCATACGACACTTCAATGAGCAGTTCTTC. It codes for CASIRHFNEQFF.

The chain recombines TRBV23-1 with TRBJ1-4, with TRBD1 matching over 8 bases. TRBV23-1 is an ORF for which the function is uncertain. V dropped 8 bases and J dropped 7; count of bases not matched to a gene: 12. The CDR3 runs 15 residues. Here the CDR3 reads CASGLKDRGIEKLFF. CDR3 DNA sequence: TGCGCCAGCGGCCTTAAAGACAGGGGTATTGAAAAACTGTTTTTT.

The chain couples TRBV2 to TRBJ1-3; possible D gene TRBD1, 6 bases. The V end was cut by 4 bases, the J end by 0 bases, with 13 bases between. The CDR3 runs 16 residues. Looked up from germline, CDR1 is SNHLY and CDR2 is FYNNEI. The CDR3 here is CASSADRSFSGNTIYF. In nucleotides, the CDR3 is TGTGCCAGCAGTGCCGACAGGTCATTCTCTGGAAACACCATATATTTT.

The gene calls are TRBV5-1 and TRBJ2-5; 8 positions agree with TRBD2. Germline assignment: CDR1 SGHRS and CDR2 YFSETQ. Trimming took 5 bases from V and 6 from J; bases not matched to a gene: 9. The CDR3 contains 14 residues. Here the CDR3 DNA reads TGCGCCAGCAGTTTCGGGGGGGCCAGGAAGACCCAGTACTTC. Translating gives CASSFGGARKTQYF.